This T cell receptor (beta chain) was obtained from a study of blood T cell repertoires in COVID-19. About the study: Spain, Italy and the United States supplied samples that represented acute and convalescent COVID-19. PBMCs, B-cell-depleted T cells, or T cells were the source of the cDNA or gDNA that made up the material.

Per the study methods: Amplified reference gene primers provided the basis for estimating nucleated cell counts. Libraries were prepared by immunoSEQ multiplex PCR; TCRdb keeps only in-frame clonotypes and omits some of them. V and J calls and clone size are given by that table; D and trimming were obtained from the DNA. The sample yields roughly 100,000 clones, less than 80% seen once. During active infection, Seattle patients enrolled and were then monitored through disease. The receptor was derived from an older man with COVID-19, enrolled during active disease. Sequencing input: peripheral blood.

This CDR3 is CATSRKTGRPWEDTQYF. The CDR3 region has the DNA TGTGCCACCAGCAGAAAGACAGGGCGGCCCTGGGAGGATACGCAGTATTTT. V is TRBV15 and J is TRBJ2-3; 7 nucleotides align to TRBD1. The CDR3 is 17 residues long. Trimming cost V 2 bases and J 6 bases; bases outside gene matches: 14. Germline assignment: CDR1 LNHNV and CDR2 YYDKDF (reference sequence). The full variable domain, its missing parts supplied by reference TRBV15 and TRBJ2-3, is DAMVIQNPRYQVTQFGKPVTLSCSQTLNHNVMYWYQQKSSQAPKLLFHYYDKDFNNEADTPDNFQSRRPNTSFCFLDIRSPGLGDTAMYLCATSRKTGRPWEDTQYFGPGTRLTVL.